This T cell receptor (beta chain) came from a study of cytotoxic CD8 clonotypes in ibrutinib-treated CLL. Study summary: An average of about 250,000 productive templates and 94,082 productive rearrangements was obtained per sample.

The CDR3 length is 16 residues. The V gene's germline CDR1 is SGHRS and CDR2 YFSETQ. V lost 0 bases to trimming and J lost 9 bases; unmatched junction nucleotides: 9. Sequenced by immunoSEQ multiplex PCR; TCRdb stores in-frame clones only, minus some. The table lists about 140,000 clones, 70% to 90% of them singletons, with 7.5% to 8% in the top ten. The receptor was isolated from a human donor with chronic lymphocytic leukemia. The chain uses TRBV5-1 and TRBJ2-1; 10 nucleotides align to TRBD2. Sample: PBMCs, taken after 36 months of ibrutinib treatment. In DNA, the CDR3 is TGCGCCAGCAGCTTGGGGCGAGCGGGAGGGCCATTTGAGCAGTTCTTC. Amino acid sequence: CASSLGRAGGPFEQFF. Based on the CDR3 plus reference TRBV5-1 and TRBJ2-1, the full variable domain is KAGVTQTPRYLIKTRGQQVTLSCSPISGHRSVSWYQQTPGQGLQFLFEYFSETQRNKGNFPGRFSGRQFSNSRSEMNVSTLELGDSALYLCASSLGRAGGPFEQFFGPGTRLTVL.